The 8 T cell receptor beta chains presented below share a single source sample, sequenced in a study of cytomegalovirus exposure and HLA in healthy donors. Method: immunoSEQ multiplex PCR; TCRdb's copy keeps in-frame clones and lacks some. This table holds approximately 65,000 clones, roughly 96% found once. Material: PBMCs. The receptors here all came from a man aged 18 to 29 in good health and CMV-seronegative.

The chain recombines TRBV18 with TRBJ2-7; 9 nucleotides agree with TRBD1. V lost 0 bases and J lost 3; bases outside the gene matches: 18. CDR1 KGHSH and CDR2 LQKENI come from the germline V gene. This CDR3 spans 20 amino acids. The CDR3 region is CASSPPLDRGPIDGYYEQYF. As DNA, the CDR3 is TGTGCCAGCTCACCACCGTTGGACAGGGGTCCCATCGACGGATACTACGAGCAGTACTTC.

CDR3 DNA sequence: TGTGCCAGCAGCTCTGGAGCAGGGAATGAAAAACTGTTTTTT. It codes for CASSSGAGNEKLFF. The chain couples TRBV11-2 to TRBJ1-4, with a tentative D call TRBD1 (5 bases). Germline V lookup: CDR1 SGHAT, CDR2 FQNNGV. The CDR3 extends over 14 amino acids. Trimming shortened V by 4 bases and J by 5 bases, and 11 bases separated the two germline ends.

The chain combines TRBV7-8 with TRBJ1-1; D is unresolved. The CDR3 extends over 14 amino acids. Germline loops: CDR1 SGHVS, CDR2 FQNEAQ. The germline V and J ends were trimmed by 1 base and 2 bases, with 8 bases remaining between them. CDR3 residues: CASSLVQTNTEAFF. The CDR3 coding sequence is TGTGCCAGCAGCTTAGTACAGACAAACACTGAAGCTTTCTTT.

The sample holds one count of this clone. This sequence joins TRBV5-5 and TRBJ2-5; 7 bases are shared with TRBD2. CDR3 length: 14 residues. Trimming removed 3 bases from V and 2 bases from J; junction bases left unmatched: 4. CDR1 is SGHKS and CDR2 is YYEKEE in the germline V gene (reference sequence). Here the CDR3 reads CASSSGRLQETQYF. CDR3 in DNA: TGTGCCAGCAGCTCCGGGAGGTTACAAGAGACCCAGTACTTC.

The chain couples TRBV11-2 to TRBJ2-1; a possible D gene is TRBD2 (5 bases). Germline V gene sequence: CDR1 SGHAT, CDR2 FQNNGV. The CDR3 runs 15 residues. Trimming pared 3 bases from V and 8 bases from J, leaving 17 bases between. The DNA for the CDR3 is TGTGCCAGCAGCTTTGTGAAAGCGGAGAACTATGAGCAGTTCTTC. Amino acid sequence: CASSFVKAENYEQFF.

The V gene is TRBV28, the J gene TRBJ1-2, with D possibly TRBD1 on 5 matching bases. The CDR3 has 15 amino acids. Per the germline V gene, CDR1 is MDHEN and CDR2 is SYDVKM. The V end lost 2 bases, the J end lost 0 bases, and 10 bases lay between the germline ends. CDR3 region: CASSLSDSSNYGYTF. CDR3 nucleotides: TGTGCCAGCAGTTTAAGTGACAGCTCTAACTATGGCTACACCTTC.

The chain recombines TRBV10-3 with TRBJ1-1, with D tentatively TRBD1 (6 bases). Trimming took off 4 bases at V and 0 bases at J, with 15 bases between the two ends. The germline gives CDR1 ENHRY, CDR2 SYGVKD. This CDR3 spans 16 amino acids. This CDR3 is CAISGAGASMNTEAFF. The CDR3, as DNA: TGTGCCATCAGTGGGGCAGGGGCGTCTATGAACACTGAAGCTTTCTTT.

The chain uses TRBV28 and TRBJ1-2, with D perhaps TRBD1 (5 bases). Trimming left V 1 base short and J 2 bases short, with 14 bases between. Germline V CDR1 and CDR2: MDHEN, SYDVKM. CDR3 size: 16 residues. Here the CDR3 reads CASSLSGGSLNYGYTF. The CDR3 coding sequence is TGTGCCAGCAGTTTATCCGGGGGATCGTTAAACTATGGCTACACCTTC.